The 2 T cell receptor beta chains in this list originate from one sample, sequenced in a study of blood T cell repertoires in COVID-19. Using immunoSEQ multiplex PCR, the repertoire was profiled, and TCRdb retains in-frame clones only, with some absent. The sample has about 210,000 clones, more than 75% seen once. Sequencing used peripheral blood. These receptors were obtained from a woman in her 40s with acute or convalescent COVID-19.

This rearrangement joins TRBV2 to TRBJ2-1, with 12 bases fitting TRBD2. V lost 9 bases, J lost 6 bases, and 3 bases stayed unmatched. Germline V gene lookup returns CDR1 SNHLY and CDR2 FYNNEI. This CDR3 has 13 residues. This CDR3 reads CASGLAGFNEQFF. The CDR3 bases are TGTGCCAGTGGACTAGCGGGGTTCAATGAGCAGTTCTTC.

CDR3 loop: CASSLDRLDRDGYTF. CDR3 sequence (DNA): TGTGCCAGCAGCTTAGACCGCTTGGACAGGGACGGCTACACCTTC. V and J are TRBV7-2 and TRBJ1-2, with TRBD1 matching 8 bases. Germline CDR1 SGHTA, CDR2 FQGNSA. CDR3 length: 15 amino acids. Trimming cost V 1 base and J 8 bases; bases outside gene matches: 9.